A single sample is the source of the 9 T cell receptor beta chains below, sequenced in a study of cytomegalovirus exposure and HLA in healthy donors. Sequencing used immunoSEQ multiplex PCR; TCRdb keeps in-frame clones, though not all of them. The sample includes about 130,000 clones, roughly 89% of them seen just once. The sample was PBMCs. These receptors originate from a woman aged 18 to 35 in good health and CMV-seronegative.

The V gene is TRBV5-1, the J gene TRBJ2-3, with 10 positions matching TRBD2. There are 17 residues in the CDR3. The V segment lost 3 bases and the J segment 6 bases; nucleotides outside the gene matches: 13. Germline loops: CDR1 SGHRS, CDR2 YFSETQ. The CDR3 DNA is TGCGCCAGCAGCTCAACTCCTGCCGGGACTAGCGTGGATACGCAGTATTTT. It codes for CASSSTPAGTSVDTQYF.

The chain recombines TRBV19 with TRBJ2-7; weak D call: TRBD2 (5 bases). Trimming left V 9 bases short and J 3 bases short, with 6 bases between. The germline CDR1 and CDR2 sequences are LNHDA and SQIVND (reference sequence). CDR3 length: 10 residues. CDR3 in amino acids: CARDYYEQYF. The CDR3 DNA follows: TGTGCCAGAGACTACTACGAGCAGTACTTC. The whole variable domain, remainder taken from reference TRBV19 and TRBJ2-7, is DGGITQSPKYLFRKEGQNVTLSCEQNLNHDAMYWYRQDPGQGLRLIYYSQIVNDFQKGDIAEGYSVSREKKESFPLTVTSAQKNPTAFYLCARDYYEQYFGPGTRLTVT.

This clone was counted once. This chain links TRBV28 with TRBJ1-1; D unclear. Germline CDR1 MDHEN, CDR2 SYDVKM. The length of the CDR3 is 13 residues. The germline V and J ends were trimmed by 3 bases and 0 bases, with 5 bases remaining between them. The CDR3 sequence is CASSLRLNTEAFF. CDR3 coding DNA: TGTGCCAGCAGTTTGAGGTTGAACACTGAAGCTTTCTTT. Full variable domain (outside the CDR3, taken from reference TRBV28 and TRBJ1-1): DVKVTQSSRYLVKRTGEKVFLECVQDMDHENMFWYRQDPGLGLRLIYFSYDVKMKEKGDIPEGYSVSREKKERFSLILESASTNQTSMYLCASSLRLNTEAFFGQGTRLTVV.

This clone turned up a few times. This chain uses TRBV6-1 with TRBJ1-2, with D maybe TRBD1 (5 bases). Germline V gene lookup returns CDR1 MNHNS and CDR2 SASEGT. The CDR3 length is 12 residues. The V end was cut by 5 bases, the J end by 3 bases, with 7 bases between. In DNA, the CDR3 is TGTGCCAGCAGTTGGGGGGACTATGGCTACACCTTC. Translated, it gives CASSWGDYGYTF.

J is TRBJ1-4 and V is TRBV7-2; a possible D gene is TRBD1 (6 bases). V lost 3 bases, J lost 14 bases, and 13 bases lay in between. Germline CDR1 is SGHTA and CDR2 is FQGNSA. The CDR3 spans 12 residues. CDR3 nucleotide sequence: TGTGCCAGCAGCTTTACGGGACATAGTCTGTTTTTT. Its translation is CASSFTGHSLFF. The full variable domain, completed using reference TRBV7-2 and TRBJ1-4, is GAGVSQSPSNKVTEKGKDVELRCDPISGHTALYWYRQSLGQGLEFLIYFQGNSAPDKSGLPSDRFSAERTGGSVSTLTIQRTQQEDSAVYLCASSFTGHSLFFGSGTQLSVL.

This chain connects TRBV7-9 to TRBJ1-1; 8 bases align to TRBD1. The CDR3 is 14 residues long. Looked up from germline, CDR1 is SEHNR and CDR2 is FQNEAQ (reference sequence). J was trimmed by 8 bases and V by 5 bases; bases with no gene match: 10. CDR3 DNA sequence: TGTGCCAGCAGCAGAACAGGGGGGGTTGAGGAAGCTTTCTTT. This encodes CASSRTGGVEEAFF. Supplemented by reference TRBV7-9 and TRBJ1-1, the full variable domain reads DTGVSQNPRHKITKRGQNVTFRCDPISEHNRLYWYRQTLGQGPEFLTYFQNEAQLEKSRLLSDRFSAERPKGSFSTLEIQRTEQGDSAMYLCASSRTGGVEEAFFGQGTRLTVV.

About this clone: The sample carries other DNA sequences with the same CDR3. The V call is TRBV19, the J call TRBJ2-7, with D tentatively TRBD1 (6 bases). CDR3 length equals 13 residues. Germline CDR1 is LNHDA and CDR2 is SQIVND (reference sequence). Trimming took 6 bases from V and 0 from J, leaving 9 bases between them. CDR3 in amino acids: CASSLDSSYEQYF. The CDR3 DNA is TGTGCCAGTAGCCTGGACAGCTCCTACGAGCAGTACTTC.

V gene TRBV28 combines with J gene TRBJ1-3; a weak D match, TRBD1 (5 bases). V lost 6 bases and J lost 2, with 11 bases in between. CDR1 MDHEN and CDR2 SYDVKM come from the germline V gene. The CDR3 length is 14 residues. CDR3 in DNA: TGTGCCAGCAGCCCACAGGTTGCTGGAAACACCATATATTTT. Translation gives CASSPQVAGNTIYF.

In this sample, this clone turned up once. The genes are TRBV7-6 and TRBJ1-3, with D possibly being TRBD1 (5 bases). Trimming stripped 1 base from V and 0 bases from J, with 19 bases between. The CDR3 spans 19 residues. The germline gives CDR1 SGHVS, CDR2 FNYEAQ. CDR3 residues: CASSLGSGSSGNSGNTIYF. CDR3 bases: TGTGCCAGCAGCTTAGGTTCAGGGTCCTCAGGCAACTCTGGAAACACCATATATTTT. The entire variable domain, with the rest obtained from reference TRBV7-6 and TRBJ1-3, is as follows: GAGVSQSPRYKVTKRGQDVALRCDPISGHVSLYWYRQALGQGPEFLTYFNYEAQQDKSGLPNDRFSAERPEGSISTLTIQRTEQRDSAMYRCASSLGSGSSGNSGNTIYFGEGSWLTVV.